This T cell receptor (beta chain) came from a study of blood T cells in healthy people across ages. PCR was performed a second time for about 7 to 12 cycles using a sample-barcoded 5' primer and a J-beta primer mix. In TCRdb, the 5' RACE reads were re-called with MiXCR into one record per CDR3 protein. This repertoire shows some 1.7 million distinct CDR3 sequences, 25% to 30% found once; its top ten account for approximately 7.7%. CDR3 length: 16 residues. In germline, CDR1 is SGHTA, CDR2 FQGNSA. Deletions cut 1 base from V and 0 bases from J, with 10 bases between. Each sample yielded at least 5 micrograms of PBMC total RNA.

The sequencing input was blood. The V gene is TRBV7-2, the J gene TRBJ1-5; the D gene is possibly TRBD1 (5 bases). This TCR was sampled from a woman in her 30s in good health. CDR3 sequence reads: CASSLDGGHSNQPQHF. The CDR3 coding sequence is TGTGCCAGCAGCTTAGATGGCGGACATAGCAATCAGCCCCAGCATTTT.